A selection of T cell receptor beta chains follows, all from one sample in a study of T cells after yellow fever vaccination. TCRdb fed the 5' RACE reads into MiXCR, producing one record per CDR3 protein. The sample shows about 340,000 distinct CDR3 sequences, approximately 3.9% of them seen only once. The sequencing here drew on PBMCs, taken 5 days after the yellow fever booster vaccination. These receptors were taken from a man between 18 and 29 years old who received the YFV17D yellow fever vaccine. CDR3s include the opening cysteine and the closing phenylalanine or tryptophan. The order of the fields is V gene, clone size, D gene, J gene, CDR3 DNA, CDR3 protein. A D gene is named only where the DNA matches it firmly. Not all rows give a size; the values are once, few, many and, for expanded clones, a class.

TRBV5-1	many	TRBD1	TRBJ2-5	TGCGCCAGCAGCTTCATCCAGGGGGCGGTGGAGACCCAGTACTTC	CASSFIQGAVETQYF
TRBV5-1	few	TRBD1	TRBJ2-2	TGCGCCAGCAGCACAGACAGGGGGAGTACCGGGGAGCTGTTTTTT	CASSTDRGSTGELFF
TRBV5-1	.	.	TRBJ2-5	TGCGCCAGCAGCTTCGCCCTACGGGAGACCCAGTACTTC	CASSFALRETQYF
TRBV6-5	.	TRBD2	TRBJ2-3	TGTGCCAGCAAAAAACTAGCGGGGGGTAAAGATACGCAGTATTTT	CASKKLAGGKDTQYF
TRBV9	many	.	TRBJ2-1	TGTGCCAGCAGCGTTTTGGGGAATGAGCAGTTCTTC	CASSVLGNEQFF
TRBV20-1	.	TRBD2	TRBJ2-7	TGCAGTGCTAGAGTGCGGGGGAGCTCCTACGAGCAGTACTTC	CSARVRGSSYEQYF
TRBV11-2	few	.	TRBJ1-2	TGTGCCAGCACCCCAGGTGACGCAGCTAACTATGGCTACACCTTC	CASTPGDAANYGYTF
TRBV4-1	.	.	TRBJ1-1	TGCGCCAGCAGCCAAGGGTGGGCAGCAGGCACTGAAGCTTTCTTT	CASSQGWAAGTEAFF
TRBV3-1	.	.	TRBJ1-1	TGTGCCAGCAGGAACTACATGGTTGGGACTGAAGCTTTCTTT	CASRNYMVGTEAFF
TRBV2	.	TRBD1	TRBJ1-5	TGTGCCAGCGTCGACAGGGGAGGCAATCAGCCCCAGCATTTT	CASVDRGGNQPQHF
TRBV4-2	.	TRBD1	TRBJ1-2	TGTGCCAGCAGCCAAGATGAGGGGGGACGGGACAGGGGTGTTAAGGGCTACACCTTC	CASSQDEGGRDRGVKGYTF
TRBV7-2	few	TRBD1	TRBJ1-5	TGTGCCAGCAGCTTGGTGACAGGGGGCAATCAGCCCCAGCATTTT	CASSLVTGGNQPQHF
TRBV10-3	.	.	TRBJ2-2	TGTGCCATCAGACAGGGAGACGCTATCACCGGGGAGCTGTTTTTT	CAIRQGDAITGELFF
TRBV29-1	few	.	TRBJ1-1	TGCAGCGTAGCTGCCTGGGGGAAGAACACTGAAGCTTTCTTT	CSVAAWGKNTEAFF
TRBV7-8	many	.	TRBJ1-4	TGTGCCAGCAGCTTAACAGGCGACAGGGAAAAACTGTTTTTT	CASSLTGDREKLFF
TRBV6-6	.	.	TRBJ1-2	TGTGCCAGCAGCCGAACCTCGACAGGTGATAACTATGGCTACACCTTC	CASSRTSTGDNYGYTF
TRBV7-9	many	.	TRBJ2-7	TGTGCCAGCAGCTTTAGGGTTTCCGATGAGCAGTACTTC	CASSFRVSDEQYF
TRBV11-2	.	TRBD2	TRBJ2-5	TGTGCCAGCACCTTTATGGGGGGGGAGACCCAGTACTTC	CASTFMGGETQYF
TRBV3-1	.	TRBD2	TRBJ2-2	TGTGCCAGCAGTGCGAGCGGGGCTCACACCGGGGAGCTGTTTTTT	CASSASGAHTGELFF
TRBV5-1	few	.	TRBJ1-2	TGCGCCAGCAGCTTTAGTGGACAGTCTAACTATGGCTACACCTTC	CASSFSGQSNYGYTF
TRBV3-1	many	.	TRBJ2-2	TGTGCCAGCAGCACCTCGGACGGGAACACCGGGGAGCTGTTTTTT	CASSTSDGNTGELFF
TRBV6-5	few	TRBD2	TRBJ2-3	TGTGCCAGCAGTTACTGGCTAGCGGGGGCCCCAGATACGCAGTATTTT	CASSYWLAGAPDTQYF
TRBV6-5	few	.	TRBJ1-5	TGTGCCAGCAGTTACTCTGCAGGGGCGGACCAGCCCCAGCATTTT	CASSYSAGADQPQHF
TRBV7-2	.	.	TRBJ1-2	TGTGCCAGCAGCTTCGGCAACGGGGGGCCCATACCTTATGGCTACACCTTC	CASSFGNGGPIPYGYTF
TRBV7-6	many	TRBD2	TRBJ2-3	TGTGCCAGCAGCTTGTCTAGCGGGGGTTTGATCACAGATACGCAGTATTTT	CASSLSSGGLITDTQYF
TRBV5-1	many	.	TRBJ2-5	TGCGCCAGCAGCGACGACAGAGTACAAGAGACCCAGTACTTC	CASSDDRVQETQYF
TRBV20-1	many	.	TRBJ1-1	TGCAGTGCTCCACCTGCGGGGTACGCTGAAGCTTTCTTT	CSAPPAGYAEAFF
TRBV7-9	few	.	TRBJ1-2	TGTGCCAGCAGCTTCTTCCAGAACTATGGCTACACCTTC	CASSFFQNYGYTF
TRBV24-1	.	.	TRBJ2-1	TGTGCCACCAGTGCCGATATTGAGCAGTTCTTC	CATSADIEQFF
TRBV25-1	.	.	TRBJ2-4	TGTGCCAGCAGTGGACCTACAAAATTAAACAGGCTTTCAGGCATTCAGTACTTC	CASSGPTKLNRLSGIQYF
TRBV6-6	few	TRBD1	TRBJ2-1	TGTGCCAGCAGACCCGACAGGGTTGGAGATGAGCAGTTCTTC	CASRPDRVGDEQFF
TRBV5-1	many	.	TRBJ1-1	TGCGCCAGCAGCTTTGAGGCGGGGAACACTGAAGCTTTCTTT	CASSFEAGNTEAFF
TRBV20-1	few	TRBD1	TRBJ1-2	TGCAGTGCTCCAAGACAGGGCCATGGCTACACCTTC	CSAPRQGHGYTF
TRBV4-3	many	.	TRBJ2-4	TGCGCCAGCAGCCTAAGGGCGGGGCTTAACATTCAGTACTTC	CASSLRAGLNIQYF
TRBV7-9	few	.	TRBJ1-2	TGTGCCAGCAGCTTGGAACCGGGGATAACTAACTATGGCTACACCTTC	CASSLEPGITNYGYTF
TRBV29-1	many	.	TRBJ1-1	TGCAGCGTTTCCCCCACGGGACAAGCAAACACTGAAGCTTTCTTT	CSVSPTGQANTEAFF
TRBV15	few	TRBD1	TRBJ2-1	TGTGCCACCAGCAGACAGGGGGCTATTAATGAGCAGTTCTTC	CATSRQGAINEQFF
TRBV6-5	many	TRBD1	TRBJ2-3	TGTGCCAGCAGGGGCCAGGGACAGCGCTACACAGATACGCAGTATTTT	CASRGQGQRYTDTQYF
TRBV5-6	few	.	TRBJ2-3	TGTGCCAGCAGCCTCGCAGGGAGCGTTACAGATACGCAGTATTTT	CASSLAGSVTDTQYF
TRBV11-2	.	.	TRBJ2-7	TGTGCCAGCAGCCGAAAGGTGGGCGAGCAGTACTTC	CASSRKVGEQYF
TRBV6-5	.	.	TRBJ2-5	TGTGCCAGCAGTTACTCCCTAGGGGTCGAAGAGACCCAGTACTTC	CASSYSLGVEETQYF
TRBV7-9	few	.	TRBJ1-3	TGTGCCAGCAGCCCGACGGGAATTAGCTCTGGAAACACCATATATTTT	CASSPTGISSGNTIYF
TRBV5-4	few	.	TRBJ2-5	TGTGCCAGCACCTTGGGCACCCACCAAGAGACCCAGTACTTC	CASTLGTHQETQYF
TRBV6-5	.	.	TRBJ1-1	TGTGCCAGCAGTTACTCGCGGACGGGGAACACTGAAGCTTTCTTT	CASSYSRTGNTEAFF
TRBV9	few	TRBD1	TRBJ1-1	TGTGCCAGCAGCGACCTCCGGGACAGGGGAACTGAAGCTTTCTTT	CASSDLRDRGTEAFF
TRBV6-4	medium-sized	.	TRBJ2-7	TGTGCCAGCAGTGACATCGGAGACAGTCACGAGCAGTACTTC	CASSDIGDSHEQYF
TRBV10-3	many	.	TRBJ2-7	TGTGCCATCAGTGTGTACAGCTCCTACGAGCAGTACTTC	CAISVYSSYEQYF
TRBV5-1	.	TRBD1	TRBJ1-3	TGCGCCAGCAGTCGCGACAGGGCCTCTGGAAACACCATATATTTT	CASSRDRASGNTIYF
TRBV7-2	.	.	TRBJ2-3	TGTGCCAGCAGCCGCCTAGGGGGGGCTGTCACAGATACGCAGTATTTT	CASSRLGGAVTDTQYF
TRBV6-5	.	.	TRBJ2-1	TGTGCCAGCGCGCGAACAGGGACCGGTTCCTACAATGAGCAGTTCTTC	CASARTGTGSYNEQFF
TRBV27	many	TRBD1	TRBJ1-1	TGTGCCAGCAGTACATCAGGGGGGACTGAAGCTTTCTTT	CASSTSGGTEAFF